This T cell receptor (beta chain) was recorded in a study of Ad26.COV2.S vaccination and SARS-CoV-2 variants. This clone was seen just once. Germline CDR1 MNHEY, CDR2 SMNVEV (reference sequence). V was trimmed by 6 bases and J by 1 base, leaving 18 bases between them. CDR3 length: 16 residues. Noted treatment: 15 to 20 received Ad26.COV2.S at low or high dose, single or two shots; a few received placebo; per-sample allocation not given. Day 63 after the first vaccine or placebo injection was the time point for sampling. It was an adult aged 18-55 years in Boston who was the donor. The protocol was immunoSEQ multiplex PCR, while the TCRdb copy is restricted to in-frame clones and leaves out a portion. The table has around 240,000 clones, around 89% seen once.

Source: peripheral blood, taken in a trial of Ad26.COV2.S vaccine versus placebo. This TCR was recovered from a person aged 18-60 years who received the Ad26.COV2.S COVID-19 vaccine or a placebo. The rearrangement joins TRBV27 to TRBJ2-5, with a tentative D call TRBD2 (6 bases). CDR3 region: CASSQLGEVRQETQYF. The DNA for the CDR3 is TGTGCCAGCAGCCAGCTAGGGGAGGTCCGCCAAGAGACCCAGTACTTC.